One T cell receptor (beta chain) is described in this entry. The antigen is unknown. Unsorted whole blood yielded blood RNA, and germline DNA was extracted as well. V was shortened by 4 bases and J by 3 bases, with 14 bases between the two germline ends. The V gene's germline CDR1 is KGHDR and CDR2 SFDVKD. There are 15 residues in the CDR3. The data stem from a study of tumor-infiltrating lymphocytes in primary liver carcinoma. About the study: Surgical resection was used to treat these primary liver carcinoma patients. The neoplasms were of stage T1-T3 N0M0, with dimensions of roughly 4.2 to 10 cm across.

cDNA specific to TCR beta was made from around 450 ng of total RNA, with a constant-region primer employed for priming. For TCR beta, libraries were produced by three nested multiplex PCR rounds using slightly modified ARM-PCR. TRBV1-TRBV30 forward primers paired with a C-beta reverse primer were used in the first two PCR rounds, which ran around 10 cycles each. From the multiplex PCR reads, TCRdb called clonotypes with MiXCR, one entry per CDR3 protein. The table shows about 330,000 distinct CDR3 sequences, with less than 70% occurring only once. Study results and limitations: Pairs of tumor regions overlapped more than tumor-adjacent and tumor-blood pairs did.

Sequenced: peripheral blood. The chain has TRBV24-1 and TRBJ2-5; perhaps TRBD1 as D (6 bases). The clonotype was recovered from a man in his forties with primary liver carcinoma and hepatitis B virus infection. CDR3 sequence: CATSEGQLGEETQYF. As DNA, the CDR3 is TGTGCCACCAGTGAAGGACAGTTGGGAGAAGAGACCCAGTACTTC.